This T cell receptor (beta chain) was recovered during a study of blood T cells in healthy people across ages. Alongside a J-beta primer mix, a sample-barcoded 5' primer served in a second PCR lasting roughly 7 to 11 cycles. One entry per CDR3 protein, called by TCRdb with MiXCR from the 5' RACE reads. The sample consists of about 970,000 distinct CDR3 sequences, approximately 50% of them appearing once. About this clonotype: What it binds is not known.

Germline V gene lookup returns CDR1 DFQATT and CDR2 SNEGSKA (reference sequence). The CDR3 contains 14 residues. With 6 bases removed from V and 7 bases from J, the gap between germline ends came to 19 bases. There were healthy Caucasian individuals from Russia, aged roughly 6 to 90, serving as donors. In each sample, at least 6 million PBMCs were isolated. Study-wide findings and caveats: Researchers said unsorted PBMCs prevented a conclusive naive versus antigen-experienced comparison.

This clonotype was sampled from a woman aged 55-69 years in good health. The chain couples TRBV20-1 to TRBJ2-1, with a weak D call TRBD2 (5 bases). The specimen sequenced was blood. The CDR3 sequence: CSADRDPQVNEQFF. Written as DNA, the CDR3 is TGCAGTGCCGACCGGGATCCCCAAGTTAATGAGCAGTTCTTC.